This T cell receptor beta chain was obtained from a study of early T cells in non-severe SARS-CoV-2 infection. This clonotype was recorded many times. The J segment lost 1 base and the V segment lost 7 bases, leaving 13 bases of the junction unmatched. CDR3 length equals 17 residues. Germline V gives CDR1 SGHRS, CDR2 YFSETQ. MiXCR was run by TCRdb on the 5' RACE reads, yielding one entry per CDR3 protein. The sample has roughly 68,000 distinct CDR3 sequences; more than 4% are singletons. The clonotype originates from an adult who was a healthcare worker with PCR-confirmed SARS-CoV-2 infection or an uninfected control (not recorded which). Source material: whole blood. The V gene is TRBV5-1, the J gene TRBJ2-3, with TRBD2 identical over 9 bases. The CDR3 DNA is TGCGCCAGCCTGGGAGGCGGGGGGGCCCCAGGCACAGATACGCAGTATTTT. Protein: CASLGGGGAPGTDTQYF. The entire variable domain, with the rest obtained from reference TRBV5-1 and TRBJ2-3, is as follows: KAGVTQTPRYLIKTRGQQVTLSCSPISGHRSVSWYQQTPGQGLQFLFEYFSETQRNKGNFPGRFSGRQFSNSRSEMNVSTLELGDSALYLCASLGGGGAPGTDTQYFGPGTRLTVL.